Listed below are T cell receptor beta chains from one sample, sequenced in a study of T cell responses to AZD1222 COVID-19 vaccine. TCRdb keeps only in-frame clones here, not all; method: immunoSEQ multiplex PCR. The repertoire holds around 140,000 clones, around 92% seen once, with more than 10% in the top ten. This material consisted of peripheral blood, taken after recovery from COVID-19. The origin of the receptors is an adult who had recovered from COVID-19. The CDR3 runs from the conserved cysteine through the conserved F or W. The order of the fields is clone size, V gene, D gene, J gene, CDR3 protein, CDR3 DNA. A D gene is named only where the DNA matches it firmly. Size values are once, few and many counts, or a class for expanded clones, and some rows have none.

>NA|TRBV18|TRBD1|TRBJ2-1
CASSPGTGRINEQFF
TGTGCCAGCTCACCCGGGACAGGCAGAATCAATGAGCAGTTCTTC
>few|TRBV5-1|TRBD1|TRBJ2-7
CASSLDPTGPSYEQYF
TGCGCCAGCAGCTTGGACCCGACAGGGCCGTCCTACGAGCAGTACTTC
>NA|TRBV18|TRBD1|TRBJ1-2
CASSPELQDRDPYGYTF
TGTGCCAGCTCACCCGAGCTTCAGGACAGGGATCCCTATGGCTACACCTTC
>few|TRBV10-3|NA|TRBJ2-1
CAISESNSPRRFF
TGTGCCATCAGTGAGTCGAACAGCCCTCGAAGGTTCTTC
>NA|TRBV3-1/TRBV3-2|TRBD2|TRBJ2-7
CASSQGLAGFYEQYF
TGTGCCAGCAGCCAAGGACTAGCGGGATTCTACGAGCAGTACTTC
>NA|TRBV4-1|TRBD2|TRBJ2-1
CASSQDRLTSGIYNEQFF
TGCGCCAGCAGCCAAGATCGCCTGACTAGCGGGATTTACAATGAGCAGTTCTTC
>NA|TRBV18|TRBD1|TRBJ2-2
CASSPRQGLPNTGELFF
TGTGCCAGCTCACCGAGACAGGGCCTCCCGAACACCGGGGAGCTGTTTTTT
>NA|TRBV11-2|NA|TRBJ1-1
CASLEGRTEAFF
TGTGCCAGCCTTGAGGGCCGGACTGAAGCTTTCTTT
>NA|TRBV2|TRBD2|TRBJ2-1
CASSDGLAGVFEQFF
TGTGCCAGCAGTGACGGACTAGCGGGAGTGTTTGAGCAGTTCTTC
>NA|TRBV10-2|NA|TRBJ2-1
CASSELNPGNEQFF
TGCGCCAGCAGTGAGTTGAATCCGGGAAATGAGCAGTTCTTC
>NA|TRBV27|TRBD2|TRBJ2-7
CASSLSGLAGGSFSYEQYF
TGTGCCAGCAGTTTATCGGGGCTAGCGGGAGGAAGTTTCTCCTACGAGCAGTACTTC
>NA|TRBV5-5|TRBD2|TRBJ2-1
CASTTLAGGYNEQFF
TGTGCCAGCACCACCCTAGCGGGAGGGTACAATGAGCAGTTCTTC
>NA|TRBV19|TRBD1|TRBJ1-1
CASTEQGGGTEAFF
TGTGCCAGTACGGAACAGGGGGGAGGCACTGAAGCTTTCTTT
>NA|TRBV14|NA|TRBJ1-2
CASSQELSYGYTF
TGTGCCAGCAGCCAAGAACTAAGCTATGGCTACACCTTC
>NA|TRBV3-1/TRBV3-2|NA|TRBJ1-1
CASTLSWQMNTEAFF
TGTGCCAGCACCCTAAGCTGGCAGATGAACACTGAAGCTTTCTTT
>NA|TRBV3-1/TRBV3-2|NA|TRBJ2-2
CASSRTVAGELFF
TGTGCCAGCAGTCGGACCGTCGCCGGGGAGCTGTTTTTT